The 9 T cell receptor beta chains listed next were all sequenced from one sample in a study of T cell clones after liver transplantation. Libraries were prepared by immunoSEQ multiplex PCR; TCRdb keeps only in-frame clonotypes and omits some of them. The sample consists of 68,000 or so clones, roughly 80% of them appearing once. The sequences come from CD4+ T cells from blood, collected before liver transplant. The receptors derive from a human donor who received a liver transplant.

The CDR3 is CASSGGANEKLFF. CDR3 DNA sequence: TGTGCCAGCTCTGGGGGTGCTAATGAAAAACTGTTTTTT. The rearrangement joins TRBV18 to TRBJ1-4; tentatively, D is TRBD1 (5 bases). The V and J ends lost 6 bases and 3 bases respectively, with 8 bases between them. This CDR3 spans 13 amino acids. Germline lookup yields CDR1 KGHSH and CDR2 LQKENI.

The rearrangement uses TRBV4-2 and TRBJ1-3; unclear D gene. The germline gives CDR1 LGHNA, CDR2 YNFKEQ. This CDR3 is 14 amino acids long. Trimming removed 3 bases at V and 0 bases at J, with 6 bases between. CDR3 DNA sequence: TGTGCCAGCAGCCAGAGACTCTCTGGAAACACCATATATTTT. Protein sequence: CASSQRLSGNTIYF.

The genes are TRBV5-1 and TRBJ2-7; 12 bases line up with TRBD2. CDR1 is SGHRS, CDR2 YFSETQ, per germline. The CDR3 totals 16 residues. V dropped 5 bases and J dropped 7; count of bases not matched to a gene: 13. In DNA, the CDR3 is TGCGCCAGCAGATCCCTAGCGGGAGGGCTGTCGGGTGAGCAGTACTTC. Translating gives CASRSLAGGLSGEQYF.

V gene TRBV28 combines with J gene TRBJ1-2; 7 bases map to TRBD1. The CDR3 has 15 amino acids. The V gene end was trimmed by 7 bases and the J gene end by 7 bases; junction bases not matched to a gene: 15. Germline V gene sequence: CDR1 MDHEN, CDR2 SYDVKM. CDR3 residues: CASTLPRRGVGGYTF. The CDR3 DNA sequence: TGTGCCAGCACACTTCCGCGCAGGGGGGTTGGTGGCTACACCTTC.

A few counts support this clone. CDR3 nucleotide sequence: TGCGCCAGCAGCCACGTCTCCGGGACTAGCATAGAGACCCAGTACTTC. This gives the protein CASSHVSGTSIETQYF. This chain connects TRBV4-1 to TRBJ2-5; 9 nucleotides align to TRBD2. From germline, CDR1 is MGHRA and CDR2 YSYEKL. With 3 bases clipped from V and 4 bases from J, the junction kept 9 bases outside the gene matches. This CDR3 is built from 16 residues.

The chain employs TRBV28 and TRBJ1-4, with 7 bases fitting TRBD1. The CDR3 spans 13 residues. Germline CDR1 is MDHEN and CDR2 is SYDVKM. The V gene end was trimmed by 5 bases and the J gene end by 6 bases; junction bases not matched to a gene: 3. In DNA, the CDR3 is TGTGCCAGCAGTGGACAGGCCCATGAAAAACTGTTTTTT. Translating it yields CASSGQAHEKLFF.

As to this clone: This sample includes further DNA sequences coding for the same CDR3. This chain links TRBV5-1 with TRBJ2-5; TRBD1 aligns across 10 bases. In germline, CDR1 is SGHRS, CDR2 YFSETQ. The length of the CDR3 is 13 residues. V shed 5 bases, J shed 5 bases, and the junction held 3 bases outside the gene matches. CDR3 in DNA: TGCGCCAGCAGAAGGACAGGGGGGGAGACCCAGTACTTC. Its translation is CASRRTGGETQYF.

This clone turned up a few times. DNA for the CDR3: TGTGCCAGCAGCTCGACTAGCGGGAGGGTCCATGAGCAGTTCTTC. This codes for CASSSTSGRVHEQFF. The chain has TRBV7-3 and TRBJ2-1, with TRBD2 matching over 14 bases. V trimming: 4 bases; J trimming: 8 bases; junction bases outside the gene matches: 4. The CDR3 contains 15 residues. The germline V gene has CDR1 SGHTA and CDR2 FQGTGA.

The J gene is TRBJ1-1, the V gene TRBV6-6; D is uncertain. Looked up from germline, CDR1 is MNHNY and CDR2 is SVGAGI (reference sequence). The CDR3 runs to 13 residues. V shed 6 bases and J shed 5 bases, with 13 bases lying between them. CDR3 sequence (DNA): TGTGCCAGCAGAGGGTTTGGGGAGACTGAAGCTTTCTTT. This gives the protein CASRGFGETEAFF.